The rows below give T cell receptor beta chains drawn from one sample of a study of human T cells and chemical hapten exposure. A single record per CDR3 protein comes from TCRdb applying MiXCR to the RACE reads. This sample has 84,000 or so distinct CDR3 sequences, with 10% to 13% found just once. Sequenced here: whole blood, sampled in connection with sensitization to the hapten diphenylcyclopropenone (DPC). The source of these receptors is a woman between 25 and 40 years old with alopecia areata. Some clones in this sample may be carry-over from other donors' samples. Both conserved end residues are part of each CDR3. D genes are given only for firm matches. Not every row has a clone size; where given, it reads once, few, many or a size class.

TRBV5-1,many,NA,TRBJ2-7,TGCGCCAGCAGAGACTACCCTTCCTACGAGCAGTACTTC,CASRDYPSYEQYF
TRBV6-5,many,TRBD1,TRBJ1-2,TGTGCCAGCAGTTACTCGGGACCTACAGGGGGAGAGGGCTATGGCTACACCTTC,CASSYSGPTGGEGYGYTF
TRBV7-2,many,TRBD1,TRBJ2-3,TGTGCCAGCAGCTCCCTGACAGGGTTAACAGATACGCAGTATTTT,CASSSLTGLTDTQYF
TRBV20-1,many,TRBD2,TRBJ2-1,TGCAGTGCTCGGACTAGCGGGCCTTACAATGAGCAGTTCTTC,CSARTSGPYNEQFF
TRBV5-1,many,NA,TRBJ1-2,TGCGCCAGCAGCTTGGATGTCTATGGCTACACCTTC,CASSLDVYGYTF
TRBV14,many,TRBD2,TRBJ2-3,TGTGCCAGCAGCCAAGATGCCCTAGCGGGAGGAGCAGATACGCAGTATTTT,CASSQDALAGGADTQYF
TRBV18,many,TRBD1,TRBJ2-3,TGTGCCAGCTCATATCAGGGGGTTAGCACAGATACGCAGTATTTT,CASSYQGVSTDTQYF
TRBV6-6,many,NA,TRBJ1-4,TGTGCCAGCAGTTACGTTTCAGGAGCAAATGAAAAACTGTTTTTT,CASSYVSGANEKLFF
TRBV29-1,NA,NA,TRBJ1-5,TGCAGCGTTCCGGCAGCTAGTGGAGCCCAGCATTTT,CSVPAASGAQHF
TRBV18,NA,NA,TRBJ2-2,TGTGCCAGCTCACTCGCACAGACAGGATCGAACACCGGGGAGCTGTTTTTT,CASSLAQTGSNTGELFF
TRBV28,few,NA,TRBJ1-3,TGTGCCAGCAGTTTAGGAGGAGTCTCTGGAAACACCATATATTTT,CASSLGGVSGNTIYF
TRBV20-1,many,NA,TRBJ2-1,TGCAGTGTCGAGGGTTTAAGCTCCTACAATGAGCAGTTCTTC,CSVEGLSSYNEQFF
TRBV10-3,many,NA,TRBJ2-5,TGTGCCATCAGTTTGACAGTACAAGAGACCCAGTACTTC,CAISLTVQETQYF